The clone carrying this T cell receptor beta chain has ten or more counts. TCRdb's table, derived via immunoSEQ multiplex PCR, lists solely in-frame clones and lacks some. The sample comprises 150,000 to 200,000 clones, approximately 85% of which are singletons, and around 9.5% rests with the top ten. This entry belongs to a study of blood T cell repertoires in COVID-19. Germline V gene lookup returns CDR1 SGHTA and CDR2 FQGNSA. Trimming left V 5 bases short and J 4 bases short, with 14 bases between. The CDR3 has 14 amino acids. The receptor's source is a woman aged 18-30 years who had recovered from COVID-19. Sequencing used PBMCs or T cells enriched from blood (not recorded which). This chain uses TRBV7-2 with TRBJ2-5, with D perhaps matching TRBD2 (6 bases). CDR3 sequence (DNA): TGTGCCAGCAGCCCATTGGGGGGTGGAGAGACCCAGTACTTC. Its protein product is CASSPLGGGETQYF. Variable domain in full (rest from reference TRBV7-2 and TRBJ2-5): GAGVSQSPSNKVTEKGKDVELRCDPISGHTALYWYRQSLGQGLEFLIYFQGNSAPDKSGLPSDRFSAERTGGSVSTLTIQRTQQEDSAVYLCASSPLGGGETQYFGPGTRLLVL.